These 4 T cell receptor beta chains were sequenced from one sample in a study of blood T cell repertoires in COVID-19. TCRdb keeps only in-frame clones here, not all; method: immunoSEQ multiplex PCR. The data contain 30,000 or so clones, 90% of them singletons. The specimen sequenced was peripheral blood. The origin of the receptors is an older man with active or convalescent COVID-19.

The chain links TRBV5-1 to TRBJ1-1; 8 bases map to TRBD1. From germline, CDR1 is SGHRS and CDR2 YFSETQ. The J segment lost 1 base and the V segment lost 0 bases, leaving 2 bases of the junction unmatched. This CDR3 comprises 15 residues. CDR3 DNA: TGCGCCAGCAGCTTGGGAGGGACAGGGAACACTGAAGCTTTCTTT. Translation gives CASSLGGTGNTEAFF.

This clone was observed a single time. The chain couples TRBV5-1 to TRBJ2-5; 9 bases fit TRBD1. Germline CDR1 and CDR2: SGHRS and YFSETQ. CDR3 length: 15 residues. The trim removed 4 bases at V and 5 bases at J, leaving 9 bases unmatched. This chain's CDR3 is CASSTRDRAQETQYF. Written as DNA, the CDR3 is TGCGCCAGCAGCACCCGGGACAGGGCACAGGAGACCCAGTACTTC.

V usage is TRBV27 and J usage is TRBJ2-1, with D tentatively TRBD2 (5 bases). Trimming removed 5 bases at V and 10 bases at J, with 21 bases between. Per the germline V gene, CDR1 is MNHEY and CDR2 is SMNVEV (reference sequence). This CDR3 contains 15 residues. The CDR3 coding sequence is TGTGCCAGCAGTCTGCCGGGCCTTCTCAGAGGGGAGCAGTTCTTC. Protein product: CASSLPGLLRGEQFF.

This chain links TRBV12-3 or TRBV12-4 with TRBJ1-1; TRBD1 might be the D (5 bases). This CDR3 region has 13 residues. Trimming removed 2 bases from V and 4 bases from J, with 8 bases in between. The CDR3 sequence: CASSLIGGTEAFF. The CDR3 bases are TGTGCCAGCAGTTTAATCGGGGGCACTGAAGCTTTCTTT.